The 12 T cell receptor beta chains listed next were all sequenced from one sample in a study of shared clonotypes between healthy human individuals. Generated by immunoSEQ multiplex PCR, the TCRdb table keeps only in-frame clones and is missing some. Of millions of clones in the sample, 90% to 95% were seen once. Sequenced: naive CD4+ T cells sorted from blood. Regarding subset: CD45RA+ positively selected. The receptors were gathered from a man aged 18 to 29 in good health.

This sequence joins TRBV6-6 and TRBJ2-7; TRBD2 matches 11 bases. Losses at the gene ends were 7 bases for V and 8 bases for J; bases not matched to a gene: 10. Germline loops: CDR1 MNHNY, CDR2 SVGAGI (reference sequence). This CDR3 contains 14 residues. The CDR3, as DNA: TGTGCCAGCATCGTAGGACTAGCGGGCGGGAAGCAGTACTTC. It codes for CASIVGLAGGKQYF.

The rearrangement uses TRBV9 and TRBJ1-2; 10 positions match TRBD1. J gave up 5 bases and V 4 bases, and 8 bases lay outside the gene matches. The CDR3 has 15 amino acids. Germline CDR1 and CDR2: SGDLS and YYNGEE. CDR3 sequence reads: CASSNTGQGPYGYTF. In nucleotides, the CDR3 is TGTGCCAGCAGCAACACGGGACAGGGGCCGTATGGCTACACCTTC.

This rearrangement joins TRBV4-1 to TRBJ2-1, with TRBD1 identical over 10 bases. With V trimmed by 5 bases and J by 6 bases, 1 base remained unmatched. This CDR3 comprises 13 residues. Germline assignment: CDR1 MGHRA and CDR2 YSYEKL. The CDR3 DNA reads as TGCGCCAGCAGCAGGACAGGGGGCAATGAGCAGTTCTTC. Protein sequence: CASSRTGGNEQFF.

The V gene is TRBV7-2, the J gene TRBJ2-7, with a tentative D call TRBD2 (6 bases). V dropped 4 bases and J dropped 7 bases, with 17 bases sitting between them. Germline V gene sequence: CDR1 SGHTA, CDR2 FQGNSA. This CDR3 is 14 amino acids long. The CDR3 DNA reads TGTGCCAGCAGCTCCGGGAGTACGATTTGGGAGCAGTACTTC. Translating it yields CASSSGSTIWEQYF.

The V call is TRBV7-3, the J call TRBJ2-2, with 8 nucleotides matching TRBD1. After removal of 5 bases from V and 5 bases from J, the junction contained 7 bases not matched to a gene. The CDR3 extends over 15 amino acids. In germline, CDR1 is SGHTA, CDR2 FQGTGA. The CDR3, as DNA: TGTGCCAGCAGCCCACAGACAGGGGTTACCGGGGAGCTGTTTTTT. Translated: CASSPQTGVTGELFF.

The V call is TRBV6-1, the J call TRBJ2-3; unclear D gene. V was cut by 8 bases and J by 2 bases, with 14 bases left in between. The CDR3 covers 14 residues. CDR1 is MNHNS, CDR2 SASEGT, per germline. CDR3 sequence: CASSWTSHTDTQYF. The CDR3 DNA follows: TGTGCCAGCTCCTGGACCTCACACACAGATACGCAGTATTTT.

CDR3 amino acids: CATSRMGGQGAYEQYF. DNA of the CDR3: TGTGCCACTTCGAGGATGGGCGGACAGGGGGCCTACGAGCAGTACTTC. V is TRBV28 and J is TRBJ2-7; 10 bases map to TRBD1. The germline V gene encodes CDR1 MDHEN and CDR2 SYDVKM. The junction had 14 bases not matched to a gene; V was cut back by 10 bases and J by 2 bases. This CDR3 is 16 amino acids long.

This chain links TRBV5-1 with TRBJ2-5, with 9 bases lining up with TRBD2. The CDR3 totals 15 residues. The germline V gene has CDR1 SGHRS and CDR2 YFSETQ. Trimming cost V 0 bases and J 4 bases; bases outside gene matches: 4. CDR3 in amino acids: CASSLVRGGGETQYF. CDR3 bases: TGCGCCAGCAGCTTGGTGCGGGGGGGCGGAGAGACCCAGTACTTC.

The chain joins TRBV7-9 to TRBJ1-5; TRBD1 is a possible D gene (5 bases). V was shortened by 2 bases and J by 0 bases, with 14 bases between the two germline ends. This CDR3 region has 17 residues. Germline V CDR1 and CDR2: SEHNR, FQNEAQ (reference sequence). Here the CDR3 reads CASSLKTVAYSNQPQHF. The DNA of the CDR3 is TGTGCCAGCAGCTTAAAGACAGTGGCTTATAGCAATCAGCCCCAGCATTTT. The whole variable domain, filled in from reference TRBV7-9 and TRBJ1-5, reads DTGVSQNPRHKITKRGQNVTFRCDPISEHNRLYWYRQTLGQGPEFLTYFQNEAQLEKSRLLSDRFSAERPKGSFSTLEIQRTEQGDSAMYLCASSLKTVAYSNQPQHFGDGTRLSIL.

This clone was recorded at least ten times. CDR3: CASSFRLTNTGELFF. The CDR3 region has the DNA TGTGCCAGCAGCTTTCGACTTACGAACACCGGGGAGCTGTTTTTT. V usage is TRBV5-6 and J usage is TRBJ2-2; no clear D. Trimming pared 2 bases from V and 0 bases from J, leaving 8 bases between. The CDR3 runs 15 residues. The V gene's germline CDR1 is SGHDT and CDR2 YYEEEE.

The V call is TRBV5-4, the J call TRBJ1-2; D is undetermined. V was clipped by 2 bases and J by 4 bases, with 9 bases between them. CDR1 and CDR2 from the germline V gene are SGHNT and YYREEE (reference sequence). The CDR3 contains 13 residues. CDR3 sequence reads: CASSFQAAYGYTF. DNA of the CDR3: TGTGCCAGCAGCTTCCAAGCAGCCTATGGCTACACCTTC.

A remark on this clone: The sample carries other DNA sequences with the same CDR3. V and J are TRBV10-3 and TRBJ1-5; a possible D gene is TRBD1 (6 bases). This CDR3 is 15 amino acids long. Trimming took off 5 bases at V and 5 bases at J, with 16 bases between the two ends. CDR1 ENHRY and CDR2 SYGVKD come from the germline V gene. In DNA form, the CDR3 reads TGTGCCATCAGTCCGGGACAAGGAGATTATCAGCCCCAGCATTTT. Translating gives CAISPGQGDYQPQHF.